Sequencing of this TCR beta chain was carried out in a study of CD8 T cells in ankylosing spondylitis. The TCR beta libraries were generated through quantitative 5'-RACE incorporating molecular barcodes. In TCRdb, the 5' RACE reads were re-called with MiXCR into one record per CDR3 protein. The sample has 200,000 to 250,000 distinct CDR3 sequences; about a sixth are singletons. Study observations and caveats: The study looked at matched synovial fluid samples from ankylosing spondylitis patients. Disease-linked clones were reported to be significantly enriched there. Within ankylosing spondylitis blood, a TCR beta motif made up of roughly eight highly homologous variants appeared to be characteristic. In peripheral blood, disease-linked CD8+ clones occurred at relatively low frequencies.

Worth noting for this clonotype: Its target is unknown.

Germline CDR1 reads LGHNA; CDR2 reads YNFKEQ. V shed 4 bases, J shed 2 bases, and the junction held 7 bases outside the gene matches. The CDR3 is made up of 16 amino acids. The sample was blood, either unsorted or a sorted T cell fraction (not recorded which). The rearrangement uses TRBV4-2 and TRBJ2-3; 9 positions match TRBD2. The clonotype was recovered from a male donor with ankylosing spondylitis. CDR3 nucleotides: TGTGCCAGCAGCCCAGCCGGGACTAGCCCCACAGATACGCAGTATTTT. Residues: CASSPAGTSPTDTQYF.